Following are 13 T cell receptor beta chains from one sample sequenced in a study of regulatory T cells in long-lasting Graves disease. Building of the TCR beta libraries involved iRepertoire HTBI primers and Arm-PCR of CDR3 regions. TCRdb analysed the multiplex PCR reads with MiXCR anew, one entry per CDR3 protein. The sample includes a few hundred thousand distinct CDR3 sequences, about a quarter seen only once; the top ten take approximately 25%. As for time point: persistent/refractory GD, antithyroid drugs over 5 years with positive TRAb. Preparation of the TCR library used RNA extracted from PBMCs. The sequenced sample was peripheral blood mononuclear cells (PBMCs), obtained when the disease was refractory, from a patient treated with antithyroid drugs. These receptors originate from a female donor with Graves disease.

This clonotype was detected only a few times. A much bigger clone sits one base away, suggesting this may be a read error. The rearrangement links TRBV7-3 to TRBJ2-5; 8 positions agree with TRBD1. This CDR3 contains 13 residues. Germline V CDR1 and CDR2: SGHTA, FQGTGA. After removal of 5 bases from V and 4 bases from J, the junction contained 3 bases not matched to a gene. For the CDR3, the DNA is TGTGCCAGCAGCCAAACAGGGGGAGAGACCCAGTACTTC. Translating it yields CASSQTGGETQYF.

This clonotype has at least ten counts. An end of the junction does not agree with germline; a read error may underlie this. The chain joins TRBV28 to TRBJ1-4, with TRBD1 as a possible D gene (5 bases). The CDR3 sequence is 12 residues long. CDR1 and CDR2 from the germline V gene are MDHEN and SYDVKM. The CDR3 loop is CANVGDAGRVAF. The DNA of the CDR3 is TGTGCCAACGTCGGGGATGCAGGGAGGGTAGCTTTT.

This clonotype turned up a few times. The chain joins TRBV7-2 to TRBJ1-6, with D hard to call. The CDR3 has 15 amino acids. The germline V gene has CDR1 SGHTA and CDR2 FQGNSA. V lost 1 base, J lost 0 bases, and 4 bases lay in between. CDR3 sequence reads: CASSLGNSYNSPLHF. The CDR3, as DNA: TGTGCCAGCAGCTTAGGAAACTCCTATAATTCACCCCTCCACTTT.

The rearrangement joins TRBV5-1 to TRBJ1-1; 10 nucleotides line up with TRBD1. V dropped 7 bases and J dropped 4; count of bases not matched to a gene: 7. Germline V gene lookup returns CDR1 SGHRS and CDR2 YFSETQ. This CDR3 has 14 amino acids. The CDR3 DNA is TGCGCCAGCCGTTCCGGGACAGGGGCCACTGAAGCTTTCTTT. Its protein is CASRSGTGATEAFF.

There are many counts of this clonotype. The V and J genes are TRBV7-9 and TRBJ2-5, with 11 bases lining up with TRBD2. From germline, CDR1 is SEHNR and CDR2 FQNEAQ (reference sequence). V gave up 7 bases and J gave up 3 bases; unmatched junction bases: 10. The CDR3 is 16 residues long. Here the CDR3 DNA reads TGTGCCAGCATCCATGGGAGTAGCGGGAGGGAAGAGACCCAGTACTTC. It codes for CASIHGSSGREETQYF.

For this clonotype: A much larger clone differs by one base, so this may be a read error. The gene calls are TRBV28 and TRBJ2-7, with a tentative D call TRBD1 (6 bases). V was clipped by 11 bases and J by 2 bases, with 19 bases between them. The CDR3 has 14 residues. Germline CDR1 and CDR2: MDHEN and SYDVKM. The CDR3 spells CASKRDTGTYEQYF. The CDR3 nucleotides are TGTGCCTCCAAACGGGACACGGGAACCTACGAGCAGTACTTC.

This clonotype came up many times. The CDR3 is CASSPDRWGGWETQYF. DNA of the CDR3: TGTGCCAGCAGCCCAGACCGCTGGGGGGGGTGGGAGACCCAGTACTTC. The rearrangement uses TRBV7-2 and TRBJ2-5; 7 nucleotides align to TRBD2. Germline CDR1 is SGHTA and CDR2 is FQGNSA. The CDR3 consists of 16 residues. V trimming: 5 bases; J trimming: 5 bases; junction bases outside the gene matches: 14.

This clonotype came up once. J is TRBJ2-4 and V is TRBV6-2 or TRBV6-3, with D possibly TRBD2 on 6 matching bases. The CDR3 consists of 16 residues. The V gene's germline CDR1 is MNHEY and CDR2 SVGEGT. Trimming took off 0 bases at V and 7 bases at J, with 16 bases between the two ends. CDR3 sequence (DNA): TGTGCCAGCAGTTACTCGTTCAATAGCGGAGTTAACATTCAGTACTTC. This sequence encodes CASSYSFNSGVNIQYF.

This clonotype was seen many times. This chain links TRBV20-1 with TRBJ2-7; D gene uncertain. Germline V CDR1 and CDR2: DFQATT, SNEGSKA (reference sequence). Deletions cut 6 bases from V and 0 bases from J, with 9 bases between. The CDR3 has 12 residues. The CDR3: CSARTDSYEQYF. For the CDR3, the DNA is TGCAGTGCGAGGACCGACTCCTACGAGCAGTACTTC.

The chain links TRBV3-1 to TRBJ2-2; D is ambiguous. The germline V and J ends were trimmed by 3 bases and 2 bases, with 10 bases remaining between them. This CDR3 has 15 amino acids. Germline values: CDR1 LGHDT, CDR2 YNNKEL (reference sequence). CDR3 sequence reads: CASSHRRRNTGELFF. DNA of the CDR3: TGTGCCAGCAGCCACCGACGGCGTAACACCGGGGAGCTGTTTTTT.

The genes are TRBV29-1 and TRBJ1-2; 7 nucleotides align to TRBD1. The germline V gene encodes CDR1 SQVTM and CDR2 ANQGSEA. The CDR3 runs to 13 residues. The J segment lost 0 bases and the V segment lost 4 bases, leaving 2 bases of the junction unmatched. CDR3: CSVGQGANYGYTF. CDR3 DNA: TGCAGCGTTGGGCAGGGGGCTAACTATGGCTACACCTTC.

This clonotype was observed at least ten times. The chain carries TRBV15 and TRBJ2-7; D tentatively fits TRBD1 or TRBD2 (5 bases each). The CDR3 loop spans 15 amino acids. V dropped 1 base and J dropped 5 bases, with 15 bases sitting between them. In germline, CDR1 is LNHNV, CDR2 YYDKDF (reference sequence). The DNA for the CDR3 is TGTGCCACCAGCAGAGTCGGGACCCGCGGTGACGAGCAGTACTTC. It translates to CATSRVGTRGDEQYF. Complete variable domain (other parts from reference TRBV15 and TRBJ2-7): DAMVIQNPRYQVTQFGKPVTLSCSQTLNHNVMYWYQQKSSQAPKLLFHYYDKDFNNEADTPDNFQSRRPNTSFCFLDIRSPGLGDTAMYLCATSRVGTRGDEQYFGPGTRLTVT.

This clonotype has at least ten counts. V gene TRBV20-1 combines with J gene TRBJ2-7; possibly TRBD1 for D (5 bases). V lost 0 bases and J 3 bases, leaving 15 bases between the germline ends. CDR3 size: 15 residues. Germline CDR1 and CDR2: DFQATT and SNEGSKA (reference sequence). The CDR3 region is CSARDFQGWSYEQYF. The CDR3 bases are TGCAGTGCTAGAGATTTCCAGGGATGGAGCTACGAGCAGTACTTC.